This is a list of T cell receptor beta chains from one sample in a study of early stage breast cancer tumors. Some clones are missing from TCRdb's copy, which holds only in-frame ones; the method was immunoSEQ multiplex PCR. The sample shows about 21,000 clones, roughly three quarters of them seen only once. Source material: blood. The origin of the receptors is a person between 60 and 69 years old with breast cancer. The CDR3 runs from the conserved cysteine through the conserved F or W. Some rows have no size entry. The others give once, few or many, or a class for an expanded clone.

CDR3,length,size,V,J
CASSEGVGNYGYTF,14,.,TRBV6-1,TRBJ1-2
CASSQEGHTEAFF,13,.,TRBV6-5,TRBJ1-1
CASSPWRDEQFF,12,.,TRBV5-4,TRBJ2-1
CASSLDRLGYTF,12,.,TRBV7-2,TRBJ1-2
CASSLEQALNTEAFF,15,.,TRBV11-2,TRBJ1-1
CASNRDYSYNEQFF,14,few,TRBV27,TRBJ2-1
CASSQPGGRATQYF,14,.,TRBV14,TRBJ2-3
CASSVGQGTDTQYF,14,once,TRBV9,TRBJ2-3
CASSLFIDRITEAFF,15,once,TRBV7-6,TRBJ1-1
CASSTGTGGARAGNTIYF,18,once,TRBV5-1,TRBJ1-3
CASSFTANTEAFF,13,few,TRBV7-9,TRBJ1-1
CASSLGGRNEQYF,13,once,TRBV7-8,TRBJ2-7
CASSILPGLAGPGGTGELFF,20,.,TRBV5-5,TRBJ2-2
CASSYDAMLHEAFF,14,once,TRBV6-5,TRBJ1-1
CASNPPGGAGGYTF,14,.,TRBV2,TRBJ1-2
CASSEDRAVYGYTF,14,.,TRBV6-1,TRBJ1-2
CASSIDAGPRQPQHF,15,.,TRBV19,TRBJ1-5
CASSDGQEENTEAFF,15,.,TRBV10-1,TRBJ1-1
CASSVGSGNTIYF,13,.,TRBV25-1,TRBJ1-3
CASSPTTSMYEQFF,14,.,TRBV9,TRBJ2-1
CASSVLGLALSTDTQYF,17,.,TRBV9,TRBJ2-3
CASSPWPGELFF,12,.,TRBV5-1,TRBJ2-2
CAWSFSYEQYF,11,.,TRBV30,TRBJ2-7
CASSSGQVGNQPQHF,15,.,TRBV6-1,TRBJ1-5
CASSTPMDRASRQPQHF,17,.,TRBV7-2,TRBJ1-5
CTRGGAVSYEQYF,13,.,TRBV1,TRBJ2-7
CASSLTPSGSGGAGELFF,18,once,TRBV7-3,TRBJ2-2
CAISDLGDEQFF,12,.,TRBV10-3,TRBJ2-1
CASSIGQGNTEAFF,14,.,TRBV19,TRBJ1-1
CASSLAEYSGPSTDTQYF,18,.,TRBV5-1,TRBJ2-3
CASSLGGLTEAFF,13,.,TRBV11-3,TRBJ1-1
CASSLALAGNEQFF,14,.,TRBV7-2,TRBJ2-1
CASSPSGGTYNEQFF,15,.,TRBV13,TRBJ2-1
CASSLVTGTYEQYF,14,.,TRBV7-2,TRBJ2-7
CASSPAAYEQYF,12,few,TRBV18,TRBJ2-7
CASSRRSGRDEETQYF,16,.,TRBV11-3,TRBJ2-5
CASSGGQGAYNEQFF,15,.,TRBV5-1,TRBJ2-1
CASSFAGRETQYF,13,.,TRBV5-1,TRBJ2-5
CSASRADEQFF,11,.,TRBV20-1,TRBJ2-1
CAWSSLTREQYF,12,.,TRBV30,TRBJ2-7
CASSHPGGVYEQYF,14,.,TRBV4-1,TRBJ2-7